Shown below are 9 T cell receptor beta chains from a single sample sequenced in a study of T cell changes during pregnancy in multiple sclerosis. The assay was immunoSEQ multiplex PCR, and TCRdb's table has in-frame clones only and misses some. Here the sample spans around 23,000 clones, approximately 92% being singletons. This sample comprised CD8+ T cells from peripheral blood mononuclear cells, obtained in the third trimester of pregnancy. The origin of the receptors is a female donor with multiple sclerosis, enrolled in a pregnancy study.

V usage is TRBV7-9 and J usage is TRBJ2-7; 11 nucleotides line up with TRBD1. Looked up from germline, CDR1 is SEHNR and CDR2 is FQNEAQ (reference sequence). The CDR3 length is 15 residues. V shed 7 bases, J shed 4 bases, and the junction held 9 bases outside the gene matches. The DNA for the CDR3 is TGTGCCAGCACCCCAGCCGGGACAGGGGGTTACGAGCAGTACTTC. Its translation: CASTPAGTGGYEQYF. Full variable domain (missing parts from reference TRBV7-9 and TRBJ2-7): DTGVSQNPRHKITKRGQNVTFRCDPISEHNRLYWYRQTLGQGPEFLTYFQNEAQLEKSRLLSDRFSAERPKGSFSTLEIQRTEQGDSAMYLCASTPAGTGGYEQYFGPGTRLTVT.

The CDR3 sequence: CASKTGPGELFF. The CDR3 coding sequence is TGTGCCAGTAAGACAGGGCCCGGGGAGCTGTTTTTT. This chain connects TRBV6-5 to TRBJ2-2; TRBD1 matches 7 bases. The CDR3 runs 12 residues. J was trimmed by 6 bases and V by 9 bases; bases with no gene match: 4. Germline assignment: CDR1 MNHEY and CDR2 SVGAGI.

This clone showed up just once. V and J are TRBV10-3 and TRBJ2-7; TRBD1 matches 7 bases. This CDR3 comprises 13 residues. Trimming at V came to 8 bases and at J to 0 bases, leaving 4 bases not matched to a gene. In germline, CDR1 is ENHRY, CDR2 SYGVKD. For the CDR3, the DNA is TGTGCCATCGCGACAGGGAGCTCCTACGAGCAGTACTTC. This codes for CAIATGSSYEQYF.

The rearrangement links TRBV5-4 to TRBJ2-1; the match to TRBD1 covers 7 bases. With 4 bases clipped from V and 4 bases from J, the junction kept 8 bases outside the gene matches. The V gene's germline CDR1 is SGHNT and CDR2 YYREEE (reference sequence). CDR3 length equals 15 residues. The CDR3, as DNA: TGTGCCAGCAGCGCCGACAGGGACCAGTACAATGAGCAGTTCTTC. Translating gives CASSADRDQYNEQFF. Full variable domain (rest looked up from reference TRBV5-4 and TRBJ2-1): ETGVTQSPTHLIKTRGQQVTLRCSSQSGHNTVSWYQQALGQGPQFIFQYYREEENGRGNFPPRFSGLQFPNYSSELNVNALELDDSALYLCASSADRDQYNEQFFGPGTRLTVL.

CDR3: CASSSRQGPASYGYTF. The CDR3 DNA reads TGTGCCAGCAGCTCAAGACAGGGCCCCGCTAGCTATGGCTACACCTTC. The rearrangement links TRBV7-9 to TRBJ1-2; 7 nucleotides align to TRBD1. This CDR3 is 16 amino acids long. V was pared by 4 bases and J by 4 bases, with 12 bases of the junction left unmatched. Germline-derived CDR1 and CDR2 are SEHNR and FQNEAQ (reference sequence).

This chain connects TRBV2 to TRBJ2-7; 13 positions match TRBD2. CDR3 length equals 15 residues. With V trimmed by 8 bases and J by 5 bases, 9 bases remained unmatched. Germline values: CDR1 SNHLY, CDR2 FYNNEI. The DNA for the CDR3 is TGTGCCAGCCTTCAACTAGCGGGAGGGCCAGACGAGCAGTACTTC. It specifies CASLQLAGGPDEQYF.

Written as DNA, the CDR3 is TGTGCCAGCAGCTACGGGAGGACAGCAAACACTGAAGCTTTCTTT. It codes for CASSYGRTANTEAFF. This sequence joins TRBV11-2 and TRBJ1-1; tentative D call: TRBD1 (6 bases). This CDR3 contains 15 residues. The V end was cut by 4 bases, the J end by 2 bases, with 14 bases between. Germline V CDR1 and CDR2: SGHAT, FQNNGV.

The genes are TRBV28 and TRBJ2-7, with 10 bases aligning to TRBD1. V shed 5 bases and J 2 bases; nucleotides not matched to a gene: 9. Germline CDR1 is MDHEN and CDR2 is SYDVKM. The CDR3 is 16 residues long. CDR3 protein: CASSPLLGTGAYEQYF. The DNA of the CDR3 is TGTGCCAGCAGTCCCCTCCTTGGGACAGGGGCCTACGAGCAGTACTTC.

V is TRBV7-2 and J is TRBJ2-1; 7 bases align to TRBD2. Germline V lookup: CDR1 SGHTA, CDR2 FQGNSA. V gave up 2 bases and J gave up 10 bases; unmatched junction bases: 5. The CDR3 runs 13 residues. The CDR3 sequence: CASSLKLADEQFF. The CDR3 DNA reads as TGTGCCAGCAGCTTAAAGCTAGCGGACGAGCAGTTCTTC.